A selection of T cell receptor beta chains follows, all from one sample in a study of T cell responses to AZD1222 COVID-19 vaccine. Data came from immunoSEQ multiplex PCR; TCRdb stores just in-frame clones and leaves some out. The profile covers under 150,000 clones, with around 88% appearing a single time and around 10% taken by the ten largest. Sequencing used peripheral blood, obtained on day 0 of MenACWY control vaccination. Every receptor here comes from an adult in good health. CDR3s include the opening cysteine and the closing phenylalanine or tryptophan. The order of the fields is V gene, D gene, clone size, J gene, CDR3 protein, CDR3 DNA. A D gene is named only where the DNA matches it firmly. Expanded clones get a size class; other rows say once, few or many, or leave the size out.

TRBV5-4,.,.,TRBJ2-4,CASSFDKNIQYF,TGTGCCAGCAGCTTTGACAAAAACATTCAGTACTTC
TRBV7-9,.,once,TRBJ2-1,CASSLNPGVVEQFF,TGTGCCAGCAGCTTAAACCCAGGCGTTGTGGAGCAGTTCTTC
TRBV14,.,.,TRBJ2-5,CASSQLTGIRETQYF,TGTGCCAGCAGCCAACTCACAGGGATCCGGGAGACCCAGTACTTC
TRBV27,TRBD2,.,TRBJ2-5,CASSGGGGETQYF,TGTGCCAGCAGTGGTGGGGGGGGAGAGACCCAGTACTTC
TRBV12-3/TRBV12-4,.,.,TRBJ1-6,CASSFPNSPLHF,TGTGCCAGCAGTTTCCCTAACTCACCCCTCCACTTT
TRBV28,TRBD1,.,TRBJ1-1,CASKRADRADEAFF,TGTGCCAGCAAGCGTGCGGACAGGGCCGATGAAGCTTTCTTT
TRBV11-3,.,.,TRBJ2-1,CASSLDRRGNQQFF,TGTGCCAGCAGCTTAGATCGGCGCGGGAACCAGCAGTTCTTC
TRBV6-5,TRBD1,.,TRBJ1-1,CASIPSGQGAEAFF,TGTGCCAGCATCCCCTCGGGACAGGGGGCTGAAGCTTTCTTT
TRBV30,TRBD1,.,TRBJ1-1,CAWSRGLNTEAFF,TGTGCCTGGAGTAGGGGGCTGAACACTGAAGCTTTCTTT
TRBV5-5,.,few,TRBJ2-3,CASSPERGDTQYF,TGTGCCAGCAGCCCAGAGAGGGGAGATACGCAGTATTTT
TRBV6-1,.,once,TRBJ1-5,CASSDQIRSQHF,TGTGCCAGCAGTGATCAAATTAGGTCCCAGCATTTT
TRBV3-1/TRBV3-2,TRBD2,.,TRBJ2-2,CVSSPISGSNTGELFF,TGTGTCAGCAGCCCGATTAGCGGGAGTAACACCGGGGAGCTGTTTTTT
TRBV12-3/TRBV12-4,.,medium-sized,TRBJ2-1,CASSLVGEQFF,TGTGCCAGCAGTTTAGTAGGGGAGCAGTTCTTC
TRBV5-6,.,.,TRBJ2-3,CASSLGTFPGTQYF,TGTGCCAGCAGCTTGGGGACTTTCCCAGGCACGCAGTATTTT
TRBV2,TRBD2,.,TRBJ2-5,CASIGRAQETQYF,TGTGCCAGCATCGGGAGGGCACAAGAGACCCAGTACTTC
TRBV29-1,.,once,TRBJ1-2,CSVEFGYTF,TGCAGCGTTGAGTTCGGCTACACCTTC
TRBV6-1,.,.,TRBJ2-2,CASRVSGAVGELFF,TGTGCCAGCAGAGTATCGGGGGCAGTCGGGGAGCTGTTTTTT
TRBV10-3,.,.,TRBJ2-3,CAISESDTQYF,TGTGCCATCAGTGAGTCGGATACGCAGTATTTT
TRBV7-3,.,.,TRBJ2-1,CASSLMAGRNEQFF,TGTGCCAGCAGCTTAATGGCGGGACGGAATGAGCAGTTCTTC
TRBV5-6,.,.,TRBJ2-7,CASSSRETRNINGYEQYF,TGTGCCAGCAGCTCCCGGGAGACTAGGAACATAAACGGCTACGAGCAGTACTTC
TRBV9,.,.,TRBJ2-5,CASSPTGSETQYF,TGTGCCAGCAGCCCCACTGGCTCAGAGACCCAGTACTTC
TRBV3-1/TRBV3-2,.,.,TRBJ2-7,CASSQTNRDQYF,TGTGCCAGCAGCCAAACCAACCGAGATCAGTACTTC